This T cell receptor (beta chain) stems from a study of a mutant IDH1 vaccine in newly diagnosed glioma. A remark on this clone: What it recognizes is unknown.

Time point of the sample: week 11, during vaccination. Mutant IDH1 20-mer peptide, at 300 ug, made up each vaccine dose, with topical imiquimod. Libraries were prepared by immunoSEQ multiplex PCR; TCRdb keeps only in-frame clonotypes and omits some of them. This table holds some 52,000 clones, roughly nine tenths found once. CDR1 MNHNS and CDR2 SASEGT come from the germline V gene. V was pared by 8 bases and J by 7 bases, with 15 bases between. There are 13 residues in the CDR3. The specimen was PBMCs, collected from a glioma patient whose treatment included an IDH1 peptide vaccine. This TCR derives from a man aged 45-65 years with glioma. The gene calls are TRBV6-1 and TRBJ1-5; no clear D gene. CDR3 loop: CASSMGFRQPQHF. For the CDR3, the DNA is TGTGCCAGCTCGATGGGGTTCCGGCAGCCCCAGCATTTT.